Each of the 8 T cell receptor beta chains below was sequenced from the same sample in a study of blood T cell repertoires in COVID-19. Sequenced by immunoSEQ multiplex PCR; TCRdb stores in-frame clones only, minus some. The profile shows some 290,000 clones, roughly 93% of them singletons. Source material: PBMCs or T cells enriched from blood (not recorded which). Source of these receptors: a woman aged 40 to 55 with acute COVID-19.

The genes are TRBV28 and TRBJ2-7; D gene ambiguous. This CDR3 is built from 13 residues. Germline assignment: CDR1 MDHEN and CDR2 SYDVKM. Trimming pared 7 bases from V and 1 base from J, leaving 11 bases between. The CDR3 nucleotides are TGTGCCAGCACTTGGGCAGAGTCCTACGAGCAGTACTTC. The encoded protein is CASTWAESYEQYF.

The chain combines TRBV5-6 with TRBJ2-7, with 8 positions matching TRBD1. V shed 5 bases, J shed 7 bases, and the junction held 14 bases outside the gene matches. The length of the CDR3 is 15 residues. The germline CDR1 and CDR2 sequences are SGHDT and YYEEEE. The CDR3 nucleotides read TGTGCCAGCAGAGGGACTGGGCAGGGGGCGCGAGAGCAGTACTTC. Its translation is CASRGTGQGAREQYF.

V is TRBV2 and J is TRBJ2-4, with 7 bases identical to TRBD2. The germline V gene encodes CDR1 SNHLY and CDR2 FYNNEI. The CDR3 extends over 16 amino acids. J lost 0 bases, V lost 1 base, and 3 bases had no gene match. The CDR3 bases are TGTGCCAGCAGTGAAGGCGGGGGACTAGCCAAAAACATTCAGTACTTC. It translates to CASSEGGGLAKNIQYF.

This chain links TRBV5-5 with TRBJ1-1; 12 nucleotides agree with TRBD1. Losses at the gene ends were 4 bases for V and 4 bases for J; bases not matched to a gene: 8. The CDR3 extends over 16 amino acids. The V gene's germline CDR1 is SGHKS and CDR2 YYEKEE (reference sequence). This chain's CDR3 is CASSITGTGGLTEAFF. CDR3 in DNA: TGTGCCAGCAGCATTACCGGGACAGGGGGCCTCACTGAAGCTTTCTTT.

CDR3 amino acids: CASSEYTSGDNEQYF. CDR3 DNA sequence: TGTGCCAGCAGTGAGTACACTAGCGGGGACAACGAGCAGTACTTC. The V call is TRBV25-1, the J call TRBJ2-7; 10 bases align to TRBD2. The germline gives CDR1 MGHDK, CDR2 SYGVNS. This CDR3 has 15 amino acids. Trimming cost V 3 bases and J 5 bases; bases outside gene matches: 7.

This clone was seen only a few times. The V call is TRBV6-1, the J call TRBJ1-5; perhaps TRBD1 as D (5 bases). Trimming removed 1 base from V and 1 base from J, with 17 bases in between. Germline assignment: CDR1 MNHNS and CDR2 SASEGT. This CDR3 has 18 residues. CDR3 in DNA: TGTGCCAGCAGTGAAGGCAGGGTCGTATCCACAAGCAATCAGCCCCAGCATTTT. It translates to CASSEGRVVSTSNQPQHF.

The chain employs TRBV19 and TRBJ1-6; tentative D call: TRBD1 (6 bases). Trimming shortened V by 5 bases and J by 4 bases, and 9 bases separated the two germline ends. This CDR3 spans 14 amino acids. CDR1 is LNHDA, CDR2 SQIVND, per germline (reference sequence). CDR3 sequence reads: CASSVDSYNSPLHF. CDR3 nucleotide sequence: TGTGCCAGTAGTGTGGACAGTTATAATTCACCCCTCCACTTT.

The chain is built from TRBV7-2 and TRBJ2-1, with 9 bases identical to TRBD2. CDR3 length equals 15 residues. The V gene's germline CDR1 is SGHTA and CDR2 FQGNSA. V lost 2 bases, J lost 4 bases, and 3 bases stayed unmatched. CDR3 amino acids: CASSLSGGTYNEQFF. Here the CDR3 DNA reads TGTGCCAGCAGCTTAAGCGGGGGGACGTACAATGAGCAGTTCTTC.